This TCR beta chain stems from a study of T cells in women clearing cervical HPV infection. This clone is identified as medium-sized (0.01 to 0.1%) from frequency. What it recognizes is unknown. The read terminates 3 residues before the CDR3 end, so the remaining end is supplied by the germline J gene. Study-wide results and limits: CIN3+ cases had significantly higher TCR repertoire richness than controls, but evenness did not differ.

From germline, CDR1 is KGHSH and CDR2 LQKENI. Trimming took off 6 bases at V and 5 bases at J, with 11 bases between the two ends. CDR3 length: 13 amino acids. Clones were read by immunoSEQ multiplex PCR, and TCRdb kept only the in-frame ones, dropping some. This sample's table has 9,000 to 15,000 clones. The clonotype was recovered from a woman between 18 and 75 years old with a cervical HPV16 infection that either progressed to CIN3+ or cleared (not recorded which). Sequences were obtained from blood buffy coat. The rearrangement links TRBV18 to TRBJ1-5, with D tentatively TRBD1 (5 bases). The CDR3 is CASSQEGDQPQHF. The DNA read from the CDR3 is TGTGCCAGCTCTCAAGAAGGGGATCAGCCC. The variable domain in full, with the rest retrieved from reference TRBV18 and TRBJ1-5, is NAGVMQNPRHLVRRRGQEARLRCSPMKGHSHVYWYRQLPEEGLKFMVYLQKENIIDESGMPKERFSAEFPKEGPSILRIQQVVRGDSAAYFCASSQEGDQPQHFGDGTRLSIL.